This TCR beta chain emerged from a study of blood T cell repertoires in COVID-19. Measured with immunoSEQ multiplex PCR; TCRdb has only the in-frame clones, and not every one. The data hold around 70,000 clones, with approximately 89% observed a single time. Germline V CDR1 and CDR2: SGHRS, YFSETQ. This CDR3 is 13 amino acids long. V was trimmed by 2 bases and J by 4 bases, leaving 9 bases between them. The source is an elderly man with acute or convalescent COVID-19. The V call is TRBV5-1, the J call TRBJ1-2; no definite D call. Sequencing used peripheral blood. In DNA form, the CDR3 reads TGCGCCAGCAGCTTTGACGAGGGCTATGGCTACACCTTC. Its translation: CASSFDEGYGYTF.